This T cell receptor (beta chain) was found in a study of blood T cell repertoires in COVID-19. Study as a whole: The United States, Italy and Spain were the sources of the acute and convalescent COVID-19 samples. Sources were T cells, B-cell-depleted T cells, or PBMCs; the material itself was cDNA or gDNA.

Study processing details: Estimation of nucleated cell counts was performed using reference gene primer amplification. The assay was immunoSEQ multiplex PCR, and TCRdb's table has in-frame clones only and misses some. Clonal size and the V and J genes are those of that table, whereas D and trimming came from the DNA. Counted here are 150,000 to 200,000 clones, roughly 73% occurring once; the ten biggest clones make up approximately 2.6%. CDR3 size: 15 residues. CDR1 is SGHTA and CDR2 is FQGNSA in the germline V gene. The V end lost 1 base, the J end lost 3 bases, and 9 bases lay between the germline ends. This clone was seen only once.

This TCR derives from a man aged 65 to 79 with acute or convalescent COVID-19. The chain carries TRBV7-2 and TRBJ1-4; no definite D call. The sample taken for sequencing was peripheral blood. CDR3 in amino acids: CASSLEGRSNEKLFF. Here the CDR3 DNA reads TGTGCCAGCAGCTTAGAAGGGAGGTCTAATGAAAAACTGTTTTTT.